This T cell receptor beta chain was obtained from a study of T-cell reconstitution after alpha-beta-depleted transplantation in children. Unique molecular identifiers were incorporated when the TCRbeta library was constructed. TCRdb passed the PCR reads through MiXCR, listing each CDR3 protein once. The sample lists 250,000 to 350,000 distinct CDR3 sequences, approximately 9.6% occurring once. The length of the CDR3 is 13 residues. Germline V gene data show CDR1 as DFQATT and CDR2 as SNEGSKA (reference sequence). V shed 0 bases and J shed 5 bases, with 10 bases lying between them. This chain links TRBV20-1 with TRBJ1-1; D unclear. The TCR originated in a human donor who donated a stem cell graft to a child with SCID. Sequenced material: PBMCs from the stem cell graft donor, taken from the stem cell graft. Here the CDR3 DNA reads TGCAGTGCTAGAGACCCGGGGAGGACTGAAGCTTTCTTT. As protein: CSARDPGRTEAFF.